The 26 T cell receptor beta chains below come from one sample, sequenced in a study of blood T cell repertoires in COVID-19. Data came from immunoSEQ multiplex PCR; TCRdb stores just in-frame clones and leaves some out. Among around 330,000 clones, under 95% were seen once, and the ten largest hold about 2.4%. What was sequenced was PBMCs or T cells enriched from blood (not recorded which). The receptors derive from a man aged 60 to 69 who had recovered from COVID-19.

This chain uses TRBV11-3 with TRBJ1-1, with a weak D call TRBD1 (6 bases). The CDR3 sequence is 15 residues long. V dropped 4 bases and J dropped 2 bases, with 14 bases sitting between them. Germline V gene lookup returns CDR1 SGHNT and CDR2 YENEEA. This chain's CDR3 is CASSSLQGSNTEAFF. DNA of the CDR3: TGTGCCAGCAGCTCGCTACAGGGCTCAAACACTGAAGCTTTCTTT.

The chain links TRBV3-1 (or the pseudogene TRBV3-2) to TRBJ2-3; D possibly corresponds to TRBD2 (5 bases). The CDR3 totals 14 residues. Trimming shortened V by 4 bases and J by 12 bases, and 20 bases separated the two germline ends. The germline gives CDR1 LGHDT, CDR2 YNNKEL (reference sequence). The CDR3 region is CASSLFRTAAIQYF. The DNA for the CDR3 is TGTGCCAGCAGCCTCTTCAGGACTGCCGCGATACAGTATTTT.

The chain employs TRBV5-6 and TRBJ1-2; possibly TRBD1 for D (5 bases). V lost 0 bases, J lost 2 bases, and 11 bases lay in between. Germline V gene data show CDR1 as SGHDT and CDR2 as YYEEEE. There are 15 residues in the CDR3. The CDR3 DNA reads as TGTGCCAGCAGCTTGGGTAGGGGAAAGAACTATGGCTACACCTTC. This gives the protein CASSLGRGKNYGYTF.

The chain employs TRBV5-4 and TRBJ1-4; tentatively, D is TRBD1 (6 bases). This CDR3 has 16 amino acids. Germline CDR1 reads SGHNT; CDR2 reads YYREEE (reference sequence). V was pared by 0 bases and J by 8 bases, with 17 bases between. CDR3 bases: TGTGCCAGCAGCTTGGCCTCGGGGGGCCTCCGAGAAAAACTGTTTTTT. Residues: CASSLASGGLREKLFF.

V usage is TRBV3-1 (or the pseudogene TRBV3-2) and J usage is TRBJ2-3; 9 bases fit TRBD2. CDR3 length equals 20 residues. V trimming: 1 base; J trimming: 1 base; junction bases outside the gene matches: 15. The germline CDR1 and CDR2 sequences are LGHDT and YNNKEL (reference sequence). In DNA form, the CDR3 reads TGTGCCAGCAGCCAAGTACCTGCTTTGCGGGGGGGCCCTTGCACAGATACGCAGTATTTT. This gives the protein CASSQVPALRGGPCTDTQYF.

Written as DNA, the CDR3 is TGCGCCAGCAGCCAAGGGAGGGCAGGTCAAACTACTAATGAAAAACTGTTTTTT. Its protein product is CASSQGRAGQTTNEKLFF. The chain is built from TRBV4-3 and TRBJ1-4; D not certain. The CDR3 covers 18 residues. Trimming cost V 1 base and J 2 bases, with 17 bases left between them. Per the germline V gene, CDR1 is LGHNA and CDR2 is YSLEER.

The table lists this clone with a count of one. This chain joins TRBV4-1 and TRBJ1-2, with 8 positions matching TRBD1. This CDR3 region has 15 residues. V was clipped by 2 bases and J by 1 base; unmatched bases: 3. Germline V gene lookup returns CDR1 MGHRA and CDR2 YSYEKL. CDR3 sequence: CASSQTTGVNYGYTF. The CDR3 DNA sequence: TGCGCCAGCAGCCAAACGACAGGGGTTAACTATGGCTACACCTTC.

This rearrangement joins TRBV4-1 to TRBJ2-3; D possibly corresponds to TRBD2 (5 bases). This CDR3 contains 16 residues. The germline V gene has CDR1 MGHRA and CDR2 YSYEKL. V lost 1 base and J lost 0, with 11 bases in between. This CDR3 reads CASSQGRGSSTDTQYF. In nucleotides, the CDR3 is TGCGCCAGCAGCCAAGGTCGCGGGTCGAGCACAGATACGCAGTATTTT.

The chain joins TRBV19 to TRBJ1-1, with TRBD1 identical over 8 bases. This CDR3 spans 15 amino acids. The V and J ends lost 7 bases and 5 bases, in that order; junction bases with no gene match: 12. Germline CDR1 and CDR2: LNHDA and SQIVND (reference sequence). The CDR3 nucleotides are TGTGCCAGTATCCCAAAACAGGGGGTATTAACTGAAGCTTTCTTT. This encodes CASIPKQGVLTEAFF.

The chain carries TRBV6-2 or TRBV6-3 and TRBJ2-6; D not resolved. V was pared by 3 bases and J by 4 bases, with 10 bases between. The CDR3 contains 15 residues. CDR1 is MNHEY and CDR2 is SVGEGT in the germline V gene. In DNA, the CDR3 is TGTGCCAGCAGTTATCGGTCTATGGGGGCCAACGTCCTGACTTTC. It codes for CASSYRSMGANVLTF.

The genes are TRBV20-1 and TRBJ1-2; 9 bases match TRBD1. This CDR3 has 14 residues. Germline values: CDR1 DFQATT, CDR2 SNEGSKA (reference sequence). With 3 bases clipped from V and 8 bases from J, the junction kept 10 bases outside the gene matches. CDR3 sequence: CSASSQTGGRGYTF. The DNA of the CDR3 is TGCAGTGCTAGTTCACAGACAGGGGGAAGGGGCTACACCTTC.

This chain joins TRBV3-1 (or the pseudogene TRBV3-2) and TRBJ1-1; D is undetermined. The ends were cut back, 2 bases at V and 0 bases at J, with 10 bases in the middle. Germline CDR1 and CDR2: LGHDT and YNNKEL (reference sequence). The CDR3 sequence is 15 residues long. The CDR3: CASSQLRVMNTEAFF. DNA of the CDR3: TGTGCCAGCAGCCAATTGAGGGTTATGAACACTGAAGCTTTCTTT.

The V gene is TRBV3-1 (or the pseudogene TRBV3-2), the J gene TRBJ1-3, with TRBD1 matching 10 bases. Looked up from germline, CDR1 is LGHDT and CDR2 is YNNKEL (reference sequence). J gave up 8 bases and V 1 base, and 5 bases lay outside the gene matches. The CDR3 is 15 residues long. The CDR3 nucleotides are TGTGCCAGCAGCCAAGGGACAGGGGGTCGGTACACCATATATTTT. This codes for CASSQGTGGRYTIYF.

The genes are TRBV27 and TRBJ1-6, with D tentatively TRBD1 (5 bases). Trimming cost V 8 bases and J 3 bases, with 14 bases left between them. The germline gives CDR1 MNHEY, CDR2 SMNVEV (reference sequence). This CDR3 spans 15 amino acids. CDR3 sequence (DNA): TGTGCCAGCCGGAAGGACACCTACTATAATTCACCCCTCCACTTT. Protein product: CASRKDTYYNSPLHF.

The DNA of the CDR3 is TGTGCCTGGGACAGGGTGGTTGGCACTGAAGCTTTCTTT. This gives the protein CAWDRVVGTEAFF. The rearrangement uses TRBV30 and TRBJ1-1; 7 nucleotides line up with TRBD1. Looked up from germline, CDR1 is GTSNPN and CDR2 is SVGIG (reference sequence). The CDR3 has 13 amino acids. Losses at the gene ends were 5 bases for V and 4 bases for J; bases not matched to a gene: 7.

The chain carries TRBV5-5 and TRBJ2-5; possibly TRBD1 for D (6 bases). Trimming removed 2 bases from V and 1 base from J, with 12 bases in between. CDR3 length: 15 amino acids. Germline V gene sequence: CDR1 SGHKS, CDR2 YYEKEE (reference sequence). The CDR3, as DNA: TGTGCCAGCAGCTTACATGACAGGCCCCAAGAGACCCAGTACTTC. Residues: CASSLHDRPQETQYF.

The sample holds a few counts of this clone. The rearrangement uses TRBV9 and TRBJ1-1, with D possibly matching TRBD1 (6 bases). CDR3 length: 14 amino acids. Trimming removed 2 bases from V and 6 bases from J, with 14 bases in between. Germline V gene sequence: CDR1 SGDLS, CDR2 YYNGEE. The CDR3 sequence: CASSVKGEGAEAFF. The CDR3 nucleotides are TGTGCCAGCAGCGTTAAGGGGGAGGGCGCTGAAGCTTTCTTT. The full variable domain, rest sourced from reference TRBV9 and TRBJ1-1, is DSGVTQTPKHLITATGQRVTLRCSPRSGDLSVYWYQQSLDQGLQFLIQYYNGEERAKGNILERFSAQQFPDLHSELNLSSLELGDSALYFCASSVKGEGAEAFFGQGTRLTVV.

CDR3 bases: TGTGCCAGCAGCTTAGGGAGCGGGAGACCGAATGAGCAGTTCTTC. Protein: CASSLGSGRPNEQFF. This sequence joins TRBV11-2 and TRBJ2-1, with TRBD2 matching over 8 bases. V shed 1 base, J shed 7 bases, and the junction held 6 bases outside the gene matches. The V gene's germline CDR1 is SGHAT and CDR2 FQNNGV. The length of the CDR3 is 15 residues. Full variable domain (remainder filled in from reference TRBV11-2 and TRBJ2-1): EAGVAQSPRYKIIEKRQSVAFWCNPISGHATLYWYQQILGQGPKLLIQFQNNGVVDDSQLPKDRFSAERLKGVDSTLKIQPAKLEDSAVYLCASSLGSGRPNEQFFGPGTRLTVL.

This rearrangement joins TRBV9 to TRBJ1-2, with D uncertain. V shed 1 base and J shed 1 base, with 11 bases lying between them. This CDR3 is 15 amino acids long. Germline V gene sequence: CDR1 SGDLS, CDR2 YYNGEE. In DNA form, the CDR3 reads TGTGCCAGCAGCGTATATCGTAACAATAACTATGGCTACACCTTC. Its translation: CASSVYRNNNYGYTF.

The V call is TRBV27, the J call TRBJ1-4; D remains unclear. V shed 6 bases and J shed 2 bases, with 7 bases lying between them. From germline, CDR1 is MNHEY and CDR2 SMNVEV (reference sequence). The CDR3 is 13 amino acids. The DNA for the CDR3 is TGTGCCAGCAGCCGAGGTACTAATGAAAAACTGTTTTTT. Its protein product is CASSRGTNEKLFF.

This clone has only one observation. The chain recombines TRBV5-1 with TRBJ1-1, with a tentative D call TRBD1 (6 bases). Germline V CDR1 and CDR2: SGHRS, YFSETQ. With 7 bases removed from V and 2 bases from J, the gap between germline ends came to 21 bases. CDR3 length: 16 residues. The CDR3 DNA follows: TGCGCCAGCGGGACTACAGGGACCAACTTAAACACTGAAGCTTTCTTT. Translation: CASGTTGTNLNTEAFF.

This sequence joins TRBV4-2 and TRBJ1-1; a weak D match, TRBD1 (5 bases). The V and J ends lost 4 bases and 0 bases respectively, with 18 bases between them. The length of the CDR3 is 17 residues. Per germline, CDR1 LGHNA and CDR2 YNFKEQ. This chain's CDR3 is CASSPYPDAGLNTEAFF. The CDR3 DNA follows: TGTGCCAGCAGCCCCTATCCAGATGCAGGGCTGAACACTGAAGCTTTCTTT.

This clone was detected once. CDR3 nucleotide sequence: TGTGCCAGCAGTTACCCACGATTAGCGGGAAGCTCCTACAATGAGCAGTTCTTC. This sequence encodes CASSYPRLAGSSYNEQFF. J is TRBJ2-1 and V is TRBV6-2 or TRBV6-3; 8 nucleotides match TRBD2. The CDR3 runs to 18 residues. Germline V lookup: CDR1 MNHEY, CDR2 SVGEGT. J was trimmed by 0 bases and V by 2 bases; bases with no gene match: 9.

V gene TRBV19 combines with J gene TRBJ1-1; D is ambiguous. The CDR3 has 15 amino acids. The V end was cut by 4 bases, the J end by 1 base, with 13 bases between. Germline V lookup: CDR1 LNHDA, CDR2 SQIVND (reference sequence). The CDR3 here is CASSSGGNENTEAFF. CDR3 in DNA: TGTGCCAGTAGTAGTGGAGGCAACGAGAACACTGAAGCTTTCTTT.

The chain employs TRBV4-1 and TRBJ1-4; 9 positions match TRBD1. The CDR3 length is 15 residues. Looked up from germline, CDR1 is MGHRA and CDR2 is YSYEKL. J lost 7 bases, V lost 6 bases, and 9 bases had no gene match. The CDR3 here is CASRYTGGSGEKLFF. CDR3 DNA: TGCGCCAGCAGGTATACAGGGGGCAGCGGTGAAAAACTGTTTTTT.

The J gene is TRBJ1-4, the V gene TRBV30; TRBD1 matches 7 bases. The J segment lost 4 bases and the V segment lost 3 bases, leaving 2 bases of the junction unmatched. CDR3 length: 13 residues. The germline V gene has CDR1 GTSNPN and CDR2 SVGIG (reference sequence). The CDR3 coding sequence is TGTGCCTGGAGGGGACAGATTAATGAAAAACTGTTTTTT. This encodes CAWRGQINEKLFF.